This is a list of T cell receptor beta chains from one sample in a study of blood T cell repertoires in COVID-19. The assay was immunoSEQ multiplex PCR, and TCRdb's table has in-frame clones only and misses some. The sample gives about 320,000 clones, roughly 90% of which show up once; roughly 2.6% is in the top ten. The sequenced sample was PBMCs or T cells enriched from blood (not recorded which). The receptors were gathered from a man aged 55 to 70 who had recovered from COVID-19. Each CDR3 is given with its conserved first and last residue. Each record gives: J gene, V gene, D gene, clone size, CDR3 DNA, CDR3 protein. A D gene is named only where the DNA matches it firmly. The size entry is marked missing in some rows and otherwise reads once, few, many or a size class.

>TRBJ1-1|TRBV25-1|-|-
TGTGCCAGCAGTGAATTAGGAGGAGGGTTGAACACTGAAGCTTTCTTT
CASSELGGGLNTEAFF
>TRBJ1-6|TRBV3-1/TRBV3-2|TRBD1|-
TGTGCCAGCAGCCAACTCCAGGGGGCAAATTCACCCCTCCACTTT
CASSQLQGANSPLHF
>TRBJ2-7|TRBV3-1/TRBV3-2|TRBD1|once
TGTGCCAGCAGCCGAGGACAGGTGGGGTCCGAGCAGTACTTC
CASSRGQVGSEQYF
>TRBJ2-7|TRBV29-1|-|-
TGCAGCGTTGTCCCCCTTGGGGGGGGCGACGAGCAGTACTTC
CSVVPLGGGDEQYF
>TRBJ1-1|TRBV11-1|TRBD1|-
TGTGCCAGCAGCTTAGAGTCACAGGGGACTGAAGCTTTCTTT
CASSLESQGTEAFF
>TRBJ2-2|TRBV6-6|TRBD1|-
TGTGCCAGCAGTTACCGGGACAGGGGGCGGACCGGGGAGCTGTTTTTT
CASSYRDRGRTGELFF
>TRBJ2-7|TRBV19|-|-
TGTGCCAGTAGTATAAAGGGTGCGGCAGGGCCCTTTTACGAGCAGTACTTC
CASSIKGAAGPFYEQYF
>TRBJ1-2|TRBV20-1|-|-
TGCAGTGCTAGTGCAGGGCCTAATGGCTACACCTTC
CSASAGPNGYTF
>TRBJ2-7|TRBV21-1|-|-
TGTGCCAGCAGCAAAGAGGACGGACAGTCGAGCTCCTACGAGCAGTACTTC
CASSKEDGQSSSYEQYF
>TRBJ2-2|TRBV19|TRBD1|-
TGTGCCAGTGGGACAGGGCCGGTCGGTTCCGGGGAGCTGTTTTTT
CASGTGPVGSGELFF
>TRBJ1-5|TRBV5-6|-|-
TGTGCCAGCAGCTTGGGTTCCAGAAATCAGCCCCAGCATTTT
CASSLGSRNQPQHF
>TRBJ1-2|TRBV3-1/TRBV3-2|TRBD1|-
TGTGCCAGCAGCCAGGGGACAGGGAAGAATGGCTACACCTTC
CASSQGTGKNGYTF
>TRBJ1-1|TRBV30|TRBD1|-
TGTGCCTGGAAGACTGGACAGGTGAACACTGAAGCTTTCTTT
CAWKTGQVNTEAFF
>TRBJ2-5|TRBV27|TRBD1|once
TGTGCCAGCAGTTTTACAGGGGGCCAAGAGACCCAGTACTTC
CASSFTGGQETQYF
>TRBJ2-1|TRBV29-1|TRBD2|-
TGCAGCGTTGAAGGTCGACTAGCGGGAGACTCCTACAATGAGCAGTTCTTC
CSVEGRLAGDSYNEQFF
>TRBJ2-5|TRBV5-1|-|-
TGCGCCAGCAGCGAACGGACAGTCGAAGAGACCCAGTACTTC
CASSERTVEETQYF
>TRBJ1-2|TRBV6-5|TRBD1|-
TGTGCCAGCAGTCTCGGGACAGGGCTATATGGCTACACCTTC
CASSLGTGLYGYTF
>TRBJ2-7|TRBV7-9|-|-
TGTGCCAGCAGCTTAGGAGATGCGGGACGGCAGTACTTC
CASSLGDAGRQYF
>TRBJ1-2|TRBV5-4|TRBD1|-
TGTGCCAGCAGCCAGGACAGGGGGCCCGTCTATGGCTACACCTTC
CASSQDRGPVYGYTF
>TRBJ1-1|TRBV29-1|TRBD1|-
TGCAGCGTTAACAGGGGAAACACTGAAGCTTTCTTT
CSVNRGNTEAFF
>TRBJ2-1|TRBV4-1|TRBD1|-
TGCGCCAGCAGCCAACAGGGGGCGTCCTACAATGAGCAGTTCTTC
CASSQQGASYNEQFF
>TRBJ1-2|TRBV5-1|-|-
TGCGCCAGCAGCGAGACAGCTAACTATGGCTACACCTTC
CASSETANYGYTF